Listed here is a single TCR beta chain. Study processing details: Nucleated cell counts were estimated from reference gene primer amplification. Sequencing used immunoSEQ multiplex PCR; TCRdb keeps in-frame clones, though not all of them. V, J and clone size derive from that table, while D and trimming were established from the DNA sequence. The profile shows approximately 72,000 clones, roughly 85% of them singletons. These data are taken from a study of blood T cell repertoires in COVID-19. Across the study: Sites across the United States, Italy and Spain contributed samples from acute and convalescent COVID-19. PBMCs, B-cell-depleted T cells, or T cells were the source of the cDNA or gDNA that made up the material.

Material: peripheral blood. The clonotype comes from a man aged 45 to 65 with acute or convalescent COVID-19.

The CDR3 reads CASSDLGDQPQHF. The CDR3 nucleotides are TGCGCCAGCAGTGATCTAGGGGATCAGCCCCAGCATTTT. The chain links TRBV10-1 to TRBJ1-5, with D perhaps TRBD1 (5 bases). The CDR3 spans 13 residues. The germline V and J ends were trimmed by 3 bases and 5 bases, with 8 bases remaining between them. Germline V gene sequence: CDR1 WNHNN, CDR2 SYGVQD (reference sequence).